Detailed here is one T cell receptor (beta chain). Its antigen target is currently unknown. Per-base qualities were not stored, and no clone one base away is much larger. This entry is derived from a study of neoadjuvant anti-PD-1 for oral cavity cancer (dated by TCRdb to 2020 to 2023). With regard to the full study: Patients mostly received three to four biweekly doses of nivolumab at 3 mg/kg before curative-intent surgical resection. Patients who did not progress were given a fourth nivolumab dose at about day 43 and had definitive surgical resection on days 50-56. Responders were defined as patients with complete response, partial response or stable disease by RECIST 1.1; non-responders were defined as patients with progression. The parent correlative cohort had 12 patients and a response rate of 33%.

The time point tag for this specimen amounts to: after neoadjuvant nivolumab, at surgical resection. None of the patients had received prior systemic or radiation treatment, and all were newly diagnosed with stage II-IVA oral cavity squamous cell carcinoma. The cohort was composed of patients with HPV-negative, locally advanced oral cavity squamous cell carcinoma. Peripheral blood mononuclear cells were analyzed directly and were not maintained or expanded in culture. Samples came from a longitudinal correlative study of a single-arm phase II trial of neoadjuvant nivolumab in oral cavity squamous cell carcinoma. Subject-matched pre- and post-treatment PBMCs and tumors from three responders and three non-responders were subjected to genomic DNA-based TCRbeta sequencing. Peripheral blood mononuclear cells were collected once before nivolumab treatment and again after treatment, at the time of surgery. The Maxwell RSC DNA from Cells kit was used to extract genomic DNA from PBMCs.

What the authors observed across the whole study: After neoadjuvant nivolumab, significantly higher T cell clonality (Gini index) was found within PBMCs in non-responders than in responders. Higher pretreatment blood Treg/Th17 ratios correlated with higher pretreatment blood TCRbeta clonality and lower post-treatment tumor TCRbeta clonality. The TCR analyses had only a few patients in each response group, and the authors called for validation in larger cohorts.

V loses 0 bases, J loses 0 bases, and the germline ends lie 9 bases apart. The CDR3 has 15 amino acids, counting the end cysteine and phenylalanine. Only the CDR3 portion is preserved as DNA: 45 bases, with reading frame beginning at the first base. From a lookup of the germline V gene (reference sequence), CDR1 and CDR2 are SGHNT and YYREEE. For deep sequencing, each PBMC sample was run in six replicates, with libraries mostly built from approximately 500 ng of input genomic DNA. TCRbeta libraries were prepared with the immunoSEQ hsTCRbeta kit according to the manufacturer's instructions. The finished libraries were brought together in one pool at 3 to 3.5 nM, which was then read using an Illumina NovaSeq 6000 S4 flow cell. In the authors' own workflow: The immunoSEQ Analyzer handled quality control and preprocessing of the raw data. The analysis was restricted to productive rearrangements, with each unique CDR3 amino acid sequence defining a clonotype. Repertoire clonality was estimated as the Gini-Simpson index, which was calculated using the R package tcR. Student's t test was used to compare Gini indices, while Pearson correlation assessed associations with tumor size change. TCRdb carries this immuneACCESS record with in-frame sequences only. Its versions omit some clonotypes, under half of them owing to an unresolved V gene in the studies checked, with the rest unexplained. D and trimming come from the DNA, and the V and J calls and clone size come from that table. Present in this sample are 72,000 or so clones, 80% to 90% of which were seen just once. Around 3% of the sample is held by the ten biggest clonotypes.

The sequencing here drew on PBMCs, taken after nivolumab (anti-PD-1) treatment. This sequence uses TRBV5-4 and TRBJ1-2, with the D gene too uncertain to name. The TCR sequence derives from a person between 35 and 79 years old with oral cavity squamous cell carcinoma. The bases are TGTGCCAGCAGCTTGGCCACAGCAGCTAACTATGGCTACACCTTC. Its translation is CASSLATAANYGYTF.